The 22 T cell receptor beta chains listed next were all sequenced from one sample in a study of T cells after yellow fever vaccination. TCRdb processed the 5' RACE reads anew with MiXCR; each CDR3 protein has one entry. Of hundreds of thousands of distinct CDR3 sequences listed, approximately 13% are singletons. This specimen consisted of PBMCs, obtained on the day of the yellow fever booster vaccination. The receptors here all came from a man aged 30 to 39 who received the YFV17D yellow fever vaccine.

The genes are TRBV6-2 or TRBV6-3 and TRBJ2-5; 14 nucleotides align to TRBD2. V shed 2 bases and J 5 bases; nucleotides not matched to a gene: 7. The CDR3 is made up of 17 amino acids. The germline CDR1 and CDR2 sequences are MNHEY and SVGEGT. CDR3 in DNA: TGTGCCAGCAGTTACCCAGGGACTAGCGGGAGATGGGAGACCCAGTACTTC. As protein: CASSYPGTSGRWETQYF.

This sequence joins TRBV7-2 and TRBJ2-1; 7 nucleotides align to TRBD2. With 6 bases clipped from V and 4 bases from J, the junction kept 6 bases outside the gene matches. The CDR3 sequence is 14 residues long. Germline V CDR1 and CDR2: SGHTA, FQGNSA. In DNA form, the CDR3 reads TGTGCCAGCAGAACCACTAGCGAATACAATGAGCAGTTCTTC. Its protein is CASRTTSEYNEQFF.

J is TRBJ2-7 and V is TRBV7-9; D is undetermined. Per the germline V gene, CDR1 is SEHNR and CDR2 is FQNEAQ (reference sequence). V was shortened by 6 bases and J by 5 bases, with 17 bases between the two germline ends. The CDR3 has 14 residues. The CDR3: CASSSSTVGHEQYF. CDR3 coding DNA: TGTGCCAGCAGTTCTAGTACGGTTGGCCACGAGCAGTACTTC. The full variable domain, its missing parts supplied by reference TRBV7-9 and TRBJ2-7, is DTGVSQNPRHKITKRGQNVTFRCDPISEHNRLYWYRQTLGQGPEFLTYFQNEAQLEKSRLLSDRFSAERPKGSFSTLEIQRTEQGDSAMYLCASSSSTVGHEQYFGPGTRLTVT.

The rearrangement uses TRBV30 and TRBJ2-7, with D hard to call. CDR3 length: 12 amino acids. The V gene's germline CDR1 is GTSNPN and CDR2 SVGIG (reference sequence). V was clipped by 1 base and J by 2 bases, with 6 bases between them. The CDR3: CAWSAETYEQYF. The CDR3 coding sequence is TGTGCCTGGAGTGCAGAGACCTACGAGCAGTACTTC. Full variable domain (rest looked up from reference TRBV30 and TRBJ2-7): SQTIHQWPATLVQPVGSPLSLECTVEGTSNPNLYWYRQAAGRGLQLLFYSVGIGQISSEVPQNLSASRPQDRQFILSSKKLLLSDSGFYLCAWSAETYEQYFGPGTRLTVT.

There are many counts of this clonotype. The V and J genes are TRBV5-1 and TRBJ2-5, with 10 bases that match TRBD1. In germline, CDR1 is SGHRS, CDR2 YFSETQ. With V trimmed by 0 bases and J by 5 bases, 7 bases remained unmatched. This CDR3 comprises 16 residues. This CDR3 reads CASSLEGQGVWETQYF. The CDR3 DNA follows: TGCGCCAGCAGCTTGGAAGGACAGGGGGTGTGGGAGACCCAGTACTTC.

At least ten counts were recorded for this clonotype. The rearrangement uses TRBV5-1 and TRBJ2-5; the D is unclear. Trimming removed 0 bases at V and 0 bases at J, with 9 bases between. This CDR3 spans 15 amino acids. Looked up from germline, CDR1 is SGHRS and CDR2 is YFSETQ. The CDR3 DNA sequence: TGCGCCAGCAGCTTGGGCGCGGCAAACCAAGAGACCCAGTACTTC. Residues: CASSLGAANQETQYF.

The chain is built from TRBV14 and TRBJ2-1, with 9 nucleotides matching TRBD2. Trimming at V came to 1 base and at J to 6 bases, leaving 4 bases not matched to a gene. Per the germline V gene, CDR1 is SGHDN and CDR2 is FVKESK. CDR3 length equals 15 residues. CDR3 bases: TGTGCCAGCAGCCAAGGGGCGGGAGGGATCAATGAGCAGTTCTTC. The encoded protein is CASSQGAGGINEQFF.

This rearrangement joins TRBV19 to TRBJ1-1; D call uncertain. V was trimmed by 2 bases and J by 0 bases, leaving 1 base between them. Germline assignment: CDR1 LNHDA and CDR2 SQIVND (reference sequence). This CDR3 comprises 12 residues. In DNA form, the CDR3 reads TGTGCCAGTAGTATATTGAACACTGAAGCTTTCTTT. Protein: CASSILNTEAFF.

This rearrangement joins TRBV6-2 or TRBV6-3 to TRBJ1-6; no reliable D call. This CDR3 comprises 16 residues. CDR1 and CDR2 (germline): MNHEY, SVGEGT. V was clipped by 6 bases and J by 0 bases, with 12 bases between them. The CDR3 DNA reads TGTGCCAGCAGAGAGGCGGACGGCTCCTATAATTCACCCCTCCACTTT. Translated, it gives CASREADGSYNSPLHF.

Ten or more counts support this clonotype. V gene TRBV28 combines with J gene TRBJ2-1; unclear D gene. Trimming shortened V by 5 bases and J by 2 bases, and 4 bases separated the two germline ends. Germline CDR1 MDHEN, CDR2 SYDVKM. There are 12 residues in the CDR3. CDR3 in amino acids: CASSEPYNEQFF. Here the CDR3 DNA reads TGTGCCAGCAGTGAGCCCTACAATGAGCAGTTCTTC.

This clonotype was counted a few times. The CDR3 here is CASSPQSGSHEQYF. The CDR3 nucleotides are TGTGCCAGCAGCCCCCAAAGCGGGAGCCACGAGCAGTACTTC. This sequence joins TRBV7-8 and TRBJ2-7, with 8 bases fitting TRBD2. The CDR3 covers 14 residues. Germline CDR1 reads SGHVS; CDR2 reads FQNEAQ. V dropped 5 bases and J dropped 5; count of bases not matched to a gene: 8.

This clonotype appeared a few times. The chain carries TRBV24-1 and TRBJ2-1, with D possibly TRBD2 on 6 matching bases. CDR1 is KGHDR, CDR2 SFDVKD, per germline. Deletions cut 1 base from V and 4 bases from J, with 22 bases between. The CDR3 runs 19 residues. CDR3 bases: TGTGCCACCAGTGATTTCTCCGTCGGGCGCGGAGGGGATTACAATGAGCAGTTCTTC. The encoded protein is CATSDFSVGRGGDYNEQFF.

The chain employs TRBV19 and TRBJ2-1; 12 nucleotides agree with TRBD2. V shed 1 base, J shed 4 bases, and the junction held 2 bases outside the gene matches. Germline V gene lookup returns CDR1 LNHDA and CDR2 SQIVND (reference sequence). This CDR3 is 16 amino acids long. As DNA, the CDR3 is TGTGCCAGTAGTATAGTGGGGACTAGCGGGTACAATGAGCAGTTCTTC. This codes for CASSIVGTSGYNEQFF.

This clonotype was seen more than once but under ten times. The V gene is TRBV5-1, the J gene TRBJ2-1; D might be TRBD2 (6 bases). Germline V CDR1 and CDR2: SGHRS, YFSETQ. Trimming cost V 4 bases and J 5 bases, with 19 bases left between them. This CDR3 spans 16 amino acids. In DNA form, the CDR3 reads TGCGCCAGCAGCCCCACACGGGGGACCATTCACAATGAGCAGTTCTTC. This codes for CASSPTRGTIHNEQFF. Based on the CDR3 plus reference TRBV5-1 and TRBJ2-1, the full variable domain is KAGVTQTPRYLIKTRGQQVTLSCSPISGHRSVSWYQQTPGQGLQFLFEYFSETQRNKGNFPGRFSGRQFSNSRSEMNVSTLELGDSALYLCASSPTRGTIHNEQFFGPGTRLTVL.

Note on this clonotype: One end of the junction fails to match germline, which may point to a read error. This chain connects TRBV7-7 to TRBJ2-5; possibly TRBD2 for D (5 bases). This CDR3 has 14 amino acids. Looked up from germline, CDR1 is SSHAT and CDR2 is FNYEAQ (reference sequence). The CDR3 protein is CASSLLGKQETQYF. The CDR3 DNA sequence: TGTGCTAGCAGCTTACTCGGGAAACAAGAGACCCAGTACTTC.

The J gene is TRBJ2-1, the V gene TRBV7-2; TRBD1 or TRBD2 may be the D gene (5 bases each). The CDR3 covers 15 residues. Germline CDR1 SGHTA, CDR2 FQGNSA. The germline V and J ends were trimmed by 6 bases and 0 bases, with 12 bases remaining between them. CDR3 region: CASRPGLTSYNEQFF. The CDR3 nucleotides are TGTGCCAGCAGACCGGGGCTAACCTCCTACAATGAGCAGTTCTTC. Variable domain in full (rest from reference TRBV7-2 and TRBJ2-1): GAGVSQSPSNKVTEKGKDVELRCDPISGHTALYWYRQSLGQGLEFLIYFQGNSAPDKSGLPSDRFSAERTGGSVSTLTIQRTQQEDSAVYLCASRPGLTSYNEQFFGPGTRLTVL.

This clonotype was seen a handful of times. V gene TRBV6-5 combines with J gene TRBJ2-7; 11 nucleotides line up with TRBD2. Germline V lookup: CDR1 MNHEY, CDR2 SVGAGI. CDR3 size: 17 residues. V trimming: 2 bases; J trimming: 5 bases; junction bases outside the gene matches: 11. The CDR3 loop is CASSYALLAGDYHEQYF. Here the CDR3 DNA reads TGTGCCAGCAGTTACGCCTTACTAGCGGGAGATTACCACGAGCAGTACTTC.

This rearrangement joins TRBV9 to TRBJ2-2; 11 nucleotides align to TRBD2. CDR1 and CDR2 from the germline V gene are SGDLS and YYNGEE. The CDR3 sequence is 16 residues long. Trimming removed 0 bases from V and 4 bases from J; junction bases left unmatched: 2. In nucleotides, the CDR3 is TGTGCCAGCAGCGTAGGGCTAGCGGGAGGCACCGGGGAGCTGTTTTTT. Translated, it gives CASSVGLAGGTGELFF. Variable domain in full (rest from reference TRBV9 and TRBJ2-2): DSGVTQTPKHLITATGQRVTLRCSPRSGDLSVYWYQQSLDQGLQFLIQYYNGEERAKGNILERFSAQQFPDLHSELNLSSLELGDSALYFCASSVGLAGGTGELFFGEGSRLTVL.

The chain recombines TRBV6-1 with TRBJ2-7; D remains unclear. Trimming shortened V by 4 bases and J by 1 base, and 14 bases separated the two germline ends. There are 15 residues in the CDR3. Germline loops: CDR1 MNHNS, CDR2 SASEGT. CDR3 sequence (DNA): TGTGCCAGCAGTGTCCGAGGAACCTGGTCCTACGAGCAGTACTTC. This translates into CASSVRGTWSYEQYF.

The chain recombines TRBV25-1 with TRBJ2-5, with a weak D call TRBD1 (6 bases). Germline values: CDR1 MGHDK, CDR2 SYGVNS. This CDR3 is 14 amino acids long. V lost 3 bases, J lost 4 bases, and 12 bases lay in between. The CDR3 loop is CASSESGAAETQYF. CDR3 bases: TGTGCCAGCAGTGAGTCAGGGGCAGCAGAGACCCAGTACTTC.

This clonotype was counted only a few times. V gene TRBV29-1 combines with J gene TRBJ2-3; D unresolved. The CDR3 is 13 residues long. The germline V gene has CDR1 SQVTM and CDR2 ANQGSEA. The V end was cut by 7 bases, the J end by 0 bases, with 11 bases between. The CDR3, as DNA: TGCAGCGGGGGTATAGGAAGCACAGATACGCAGTATTTT. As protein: CSGGIGSTDTQYF.

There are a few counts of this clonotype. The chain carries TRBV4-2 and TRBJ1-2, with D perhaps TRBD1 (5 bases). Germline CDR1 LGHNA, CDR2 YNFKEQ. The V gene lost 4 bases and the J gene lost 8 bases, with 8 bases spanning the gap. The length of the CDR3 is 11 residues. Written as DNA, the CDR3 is TGTGCCAGCAGCCCTCGGGACGGCTACACCTTC. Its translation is CASSPRDGYTF.